This entry features one T cell receptor (beta chain) sequence. This clone appeared a single time. Which antigen it targets is not known. No clone much larger than this one lies a single base away; base qualities are absent. The germline V gene encodes CDR1 LNHDA and CDR2 SQIVND (reference sequence). V is cut back by 1 base and J by 7 bases, with 4 bases in the junction unmatched. The CDR3 goes from the cysteine to the phenylalanine over 15 residues. The kept DNA is CDR3 alone, 45 bases in frame from the first base. The source of the sample is a study of blood T cell repertoires in COVID-19 (dated by TCRdb to 2019 to 2021). For the wider study: Samples covering the acute and convalescent phases of COVID-19 were provided by collaborators in the United States, Italy and Spain. The material from the prospective study consisted of cDNA or gDNA derived from T cells, B-cell-depleted T cells, or PBMCs. Deeply sampled blood TCRbeta repertoires from subjects exposed to, actively infected with, or recovered from COVID-19 were included in the dataset. Samples came from the ongoing ImmuneRACE study (first 160 participants) plus 1,254 subjects from 6 global collaborators. Sample metadata almost always included a de-identified subject ID, COVID-19 status, age in years and sex. Where HLA class I and class II types were available, the types were taken from metadata supplied by the sample provider, not from assay-based typing. The repertoires were released in a freely available public database meant as a resource for research on the immune response to SARS-CoV-2.

The immunoSEQ Assay, a bias-controlled multiplex PCR, was used to amplify TCRbeta CDR3 regions from genomic DNA. Per the authors' processing: The number of nucleated cells in each sample was estimated from the amplification of reference gene primers within the assay. To quantify the absolute abundance of each unique TCRbeta CDR3 rearrangement, sequence reads were collapsed and filtered. Productive Simpson clonality was computed per sample as the square root of Simpson's diversity index over productive rearrangements. Imported from immuneACCESS, the table was reduced by TCRdb to in-frame sequences with V and J called. These copies leave out some clones; in studies compared against another copy, an unresolved V gene accounts for under half, and the cause of the remainder is not known. V, J and clone size derive from that table, while D and trimming were established from the DNA sequence. The sample records 300,000 or so clones, about 91% of which are singletons. In total, the top ten clones hold more than 6.5% of the sample.

A second Seattle source provided samples from volunteer blood donors who had recovered from COVID-19. Whole blood was collected in K2EDTA tubes by collaborating institutions according to the institutions' own protocols. For TCRbeta analysis, collaborators shipped samples as frozen whole blood, isolated PBMCs, or DNA extracted from either of those sample types. The full study reports these points: Clinical and demographic metadata were provided uncurated, with the amount varying by source and participant.

The V and J segments used are TRBV19 and TRBJ1-6; a stretch of 7 junction bases matches TRBD1. The sequenced sample consisted of peripheral blood. This clonotype was obtained from a woman aged 30 to 39 who had recovered from COVID-19. CDR3 sequence: CASSIGDSKNSPLHF. At the DNA level, the sequence is TGTGCCAGTAGTATAGGGGACAGTAAAAATTCACCCCTCCACTTT.